This TCR beta chain was retrieved from a study of human T cells and chemical hapten exposure. Overall study: The study lasted roughly 26 weeks, and patients were dosed weekly with diphenylcyclopropenone on the scalp throughout. Minor pooled library volume differences mainly drove per-sample TCR yield variation.

As for time point: pre-sensitization, week 0. Treatment described: therapeutic diphenylcyclopropenone sensitization with weekly scalp DPC. Study findings and constraints: The study found expanded TCRs formed significantly more large CDR3 similarity clusters than controls. No change in TCRs above 1 in 1000 frequency was produced by DPC sensitization.

In TCRdb, the RACE reads were re-called with MiXCR into one record per CDR3 protein. The table has more than 250,000 distinct CDR3 sequences, about 9% seen once. The germline V and J ends were trimmed by 1 base and 3 bases, with 13 bases remaining between them. In germline, CDR1 is SEHNR, CDR2 FQNEAQ (reference sequence). This CDR3 is built from 15 residues. Of note for this clonotype: Its antigen is unidentified.

This rearrangement joins TRBV7-9 to TRBJ2-7, with TRBD1 as a possible D gene (6 bases). The TCR was taken from a woman aged 40 to 50 with alopecia areata. Some clones in this sample may be carry-over from other donors' samples. The material sequenced was whole blood, taken in connection with sensitization to the hapten diphenylcyclopropenone (DPC). CDR3 residues: CASSLGDTSIYEQYF. The CDR3 DNA reads TGTGCCAGCAGCTTAGGGGACACTTCGATCTACGAGCAGTACTTC.